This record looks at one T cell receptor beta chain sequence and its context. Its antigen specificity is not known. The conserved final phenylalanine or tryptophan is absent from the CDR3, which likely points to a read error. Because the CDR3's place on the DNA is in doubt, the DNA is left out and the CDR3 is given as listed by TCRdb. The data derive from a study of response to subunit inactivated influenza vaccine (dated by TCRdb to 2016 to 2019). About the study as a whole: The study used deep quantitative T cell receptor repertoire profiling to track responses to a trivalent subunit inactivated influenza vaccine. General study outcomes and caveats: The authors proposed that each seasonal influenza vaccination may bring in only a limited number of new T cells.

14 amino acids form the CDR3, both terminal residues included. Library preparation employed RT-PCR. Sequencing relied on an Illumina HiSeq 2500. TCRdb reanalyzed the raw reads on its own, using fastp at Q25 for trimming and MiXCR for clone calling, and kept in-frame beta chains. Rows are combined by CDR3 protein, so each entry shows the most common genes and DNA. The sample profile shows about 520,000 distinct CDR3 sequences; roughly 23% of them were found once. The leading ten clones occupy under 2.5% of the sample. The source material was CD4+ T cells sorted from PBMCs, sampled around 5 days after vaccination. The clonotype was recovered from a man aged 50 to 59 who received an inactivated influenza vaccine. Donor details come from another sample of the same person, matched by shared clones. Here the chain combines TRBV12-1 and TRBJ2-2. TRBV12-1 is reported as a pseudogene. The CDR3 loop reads CASSPGHGCGVLLC.